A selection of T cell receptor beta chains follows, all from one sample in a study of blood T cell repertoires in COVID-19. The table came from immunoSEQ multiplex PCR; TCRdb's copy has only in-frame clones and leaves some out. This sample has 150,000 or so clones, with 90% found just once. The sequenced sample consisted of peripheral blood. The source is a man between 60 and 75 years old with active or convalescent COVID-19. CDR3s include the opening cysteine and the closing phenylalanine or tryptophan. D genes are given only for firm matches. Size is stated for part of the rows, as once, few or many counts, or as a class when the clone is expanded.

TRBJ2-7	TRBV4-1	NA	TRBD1	CASSQEHRQGFYEQYF	TGCGCCAGCAGCCAAGAACATCGACAGGGCTTTTACGAGCAGTACTTC
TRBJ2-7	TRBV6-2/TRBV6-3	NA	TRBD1	CASSYFGTGSFEQYF	TGTGCCAGCAGTTACTTTGGGACAGGGAGTTTCGAGCAGTACTTC
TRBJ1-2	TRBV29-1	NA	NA	CSVVVAGTNYGYTF	TGCAGCGTTGTAGTTGCGGGAACTAACTATGGCTACACCTTC
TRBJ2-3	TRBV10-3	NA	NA	CALREPPSDTQYF	TGTGCCCTGAGGGAGCCCCCGAGCGATACGCAGTATTTT
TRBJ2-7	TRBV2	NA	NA	CASTPPGLRPSHPF	TGTGCCAGCACCCCTCCGGGACTGAGACCCTCGCACCCTTTC
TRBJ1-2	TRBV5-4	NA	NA	CASSLTGLYGYTF	TGTGCCAGCAGCTTAACAGGGCTCTATGGCTACACCTTC
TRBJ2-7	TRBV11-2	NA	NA	CASSFGAGSKTYEQYF	TGTGCCAGCAGTTTTGGGGCGGGATCCAAAACCTACGAGCAGTACTTC
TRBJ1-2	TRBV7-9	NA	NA	CASSRDRYGYTF	TGTGCCAGCAGCCGCGACAGATATGGCTACACCTTC
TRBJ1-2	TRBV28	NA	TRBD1	CASSDRGGYTF	TGTGCCAGCAGCGACAGGGGTGGCTACACCTTC
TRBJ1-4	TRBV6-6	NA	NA	CASSWPGSNEKLFF	TGTGCCAGCAGTTGGCCAGGTTCTAATGAAAAACTGTTTTTT
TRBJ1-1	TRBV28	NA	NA	CASSPRGLNTEAFF	TGTGCCAGCAGTCCGAGAGGGTTGAACACTGAAGCTTTCTTT
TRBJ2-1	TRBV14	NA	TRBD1	CASSQLSGGYNEQFF	TGTGCCAGCAGCCAACTTTCAGGGGGCTACAATGAGCAGTTCTTC
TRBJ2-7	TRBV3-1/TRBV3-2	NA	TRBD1	CASSRQGQVKPYEQYF	TGTGCCAGCAGCCGTCAGGGACAGGTCAAACCCTACGAGCAGTACTTC
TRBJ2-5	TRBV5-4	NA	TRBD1	CASSQQGETQYF	TGTGCCAGCAGTCAACAGGGGGAGACCCAGTACTTC
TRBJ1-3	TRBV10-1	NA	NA	CASTSSPGRDNSGNTIYF	TGCGCCAGCACCTCCTCCCCAGGGAGGGACAACTCTGGAAACACCATATATTTT
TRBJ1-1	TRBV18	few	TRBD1	CASSPPRQGGLNTEAFF	TGTGCCAGCTCACCACCGAGACAGGGAGGTCTGAACACTGAAGCTTTCTTT
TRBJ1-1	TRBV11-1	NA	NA	CASSLMAQNTEAFF	TGTGCCAGCAGCTTAATGGCACAGAACACTGAAGCTTTCTTT
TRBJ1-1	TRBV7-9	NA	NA	CASSLARGTEAFF	TGTGCCAGCAGCTTAGCGCGGGGCACTGAAGCTTTCTTT
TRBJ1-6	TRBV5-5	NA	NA	CASSYRDSPLHF	TGTGCCAGCAGCTACCGGGATTCACCCCTCCACTTT
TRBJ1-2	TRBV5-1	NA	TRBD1	CASSLQQGARGYTF	TGCGCCAGCAGCTTACAACAGGGGGCGCGTGGCTACACCTTC